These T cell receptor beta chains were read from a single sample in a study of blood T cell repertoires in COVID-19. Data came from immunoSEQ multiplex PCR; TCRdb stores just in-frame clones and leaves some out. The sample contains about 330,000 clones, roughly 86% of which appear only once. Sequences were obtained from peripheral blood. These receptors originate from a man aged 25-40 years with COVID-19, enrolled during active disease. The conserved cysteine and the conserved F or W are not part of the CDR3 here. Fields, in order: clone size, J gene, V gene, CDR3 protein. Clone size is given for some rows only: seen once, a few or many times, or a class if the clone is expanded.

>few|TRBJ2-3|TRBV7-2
ASSLGGQGVADTQY
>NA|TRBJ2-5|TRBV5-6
ASSLGGQGFLETQY
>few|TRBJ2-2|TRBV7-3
ASSKTRTGVAGELF
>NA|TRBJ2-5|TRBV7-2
ASSLGLAGEETQY
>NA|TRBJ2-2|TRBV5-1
ASSLEGAGELF
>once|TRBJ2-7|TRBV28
ASSVSGNYEQY
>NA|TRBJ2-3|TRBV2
ASGVGVGDTQY
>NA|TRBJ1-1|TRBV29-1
SVDRGYTEAF
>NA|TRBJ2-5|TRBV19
ASSPWGRQETQY
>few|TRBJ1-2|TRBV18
ASSPGQALSYGYT
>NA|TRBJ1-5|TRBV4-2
ASSQVSDTNQPQH
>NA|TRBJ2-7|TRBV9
ASSVAGTGRSEQY
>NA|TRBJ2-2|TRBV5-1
ASSGLSRDTGELF
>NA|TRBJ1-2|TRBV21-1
ASSKDGTGGAVSREDYGYT
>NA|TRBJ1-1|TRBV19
ASKRSVNTEAF
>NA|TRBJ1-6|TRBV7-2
ASSPRGAVSSYNSPLH